This is a list of T cell receptor beta chains from one sample in a study of a mutant IDH1 vaccine in newly diagnosed glioma. Measured with immunoSEQ multiplex PCR; TCRdb has only the in-frame clones, and not every one. The data hold tens of thousands of clones, with about 74% observed a single time. Their specific antigens are unknown. The source material was PBMCs, sampled from a glioma patient whose treatment included an IDH1 peptide vaccine. The receptors stem from a man over 45 with glioma. Each CDR3 is given with its conserved first and last residue. The D gene is left open where the match is weak. Size is stated for part of the rows, as once, few or many counts, or as a class when the clone is expanded.

>TRBV5-1|TRBJ2-7|-|-
TGCGCCAGCAGCTTGGGACAGGCTTCCTACGAGCAGTACTTC
CASSLGQASYEQYF
>TRBV30|TRBJ2-7|-|TRBD2
TGTGCCTGGAGTGTAACTAGCGGGGGGGAGCAGTACTTC
CAWSVTSGGEQYF
>TRBV6-1|TRBJ1-4|-|TRBD1
TGTGCCAGCCTCAGGGGGGTAGGTGAAAAACTGTTTTTT
CASLRGVGEKLFF
>TRBV7-2|TRBJ2-7|-|TRBD1
TGTGCCAGCAGCCCCACAGGGGGCTCTGTCTACGAGCAGTACTTC
CASSPTGGSVYEQYF
>TRBV5-5|TRBJ2-5|-|-
TGTGCCAGCAGCTTGCAGGGGCGCCCGGAAGAGACCCAGTACTTC
CASSLQGRPEETQYF
>TRBV30|TRBJ2-1|-|-
TGTGCCTGGAGAGGGACACTCTACAATGAGCAGTTCTTC
CAWRGTLYNEQFF
>TRBV10-3|TRBJ2-7|-|TRBD1
TGTGCCATCAGTGAAAATGCCGGGACAGGGAGTGTCGAGCAGTACTTC
CAISENAGTGSVEQYF
>TRBV5-1|TRBJ2-2|-|-
TGCGCCAGCAGCTTGGAGCGAGGTGCGACCGGGGAGCTGTTTTTT
CASSLERGATGELFF
>TRBV11-3|TRBJ2-1|few|TRBD1
TGTGCCAGCAGCTCCGCCGGGACAGGGTACAATGAGCAGTTCTTC
CASSSAGTGYNEQFF
>TRBV7-6|TRBJ1-2|-|-
TGTGCCAGCAGCTCTCAGGCAGTGGGCTATGGCTACACCTTC
CASSSQAVGYGYTF
>TRBV6-1|TRBJ2-7|-|-
TGTGCCAGCAGTGAAGCCGGAGAGCAGTACTTC
CASSEAGEQYF
>TRBV27|TRBJ2-3|few|TRBD2
TGTGCCAGCAGTTTATTAGCGGGGCTCACAGATACGCAGTATTTT
CASSLLAGLTDTQYF
>TRBV6-1|TRBJ1-4|-|TRBD1
TGTGCCAGCATGGACAGGGGACGAAATGAAAAACTGTTTTTT
CASMDRGRNEKLFF
>TRBV6-6|TRBJ2-2|once|TRBD1
TGTGCCAGCAGTTACGGGACAGGGATGGACCGGGAGCTGTTTTTT
CASSYGTGMDRELFF
>TRBV2|TRBJ2-3|-|-
TGTGCCAGCAGTCCCCGGGCTACTACAGATACGCAGTATTTT
CASSPRATTDTQYF
>TRBV4-3|TRBJ1-5|-|-
TGCGCCAGCAGCCAGGAATTCAGGGGTCAGCCCCAGCATTTT
CASSQEFRGQPQHF
>TRBV18|TRBJ1-1|-|TRBD1
TGTGCCAGCTCACCCTCGACAGGGGGGAACACTGAAGCTTTCTTT
CASSPSTGGNTEAFF
>TRBV5-6|TRBJ2-2|-|-
TGTGCCAGCAGCTTGGCCTACAGCTTTGACGGGGAGCTGTTTTTT
CASSLAYSFDGELFF
>TRBV30|TRBJ1-1|-|-
TGTGCCTGGAGTGTACTGTTGTCTGAAGCTTTCTTT
CAWSVLLSEAFF
>TRBV30|TRBJ2-3|-|TRBD1
TGTGCCTGGAGTGACGCACTCCCGGGACAGGGAACAGATACGCAGTATTTT
CAWSDALPGQGTDTQYF
>TRBV30|TRBJ1-2|-|-
TGTGCCTGGAGTTCATGGGACGGAGGCTACACCTTC
CAWSSWDGGYTF
>TRBV4-2|TRBJ2-3|-|-
TGTGCCAGCAGCACTGGGACTCCGGCCGATACGCAGTATTTT
CASSTGTPADTQYF
>TRBV27|TRBJ1-1|-|-
TGTGCCAGCAGTGGCCGTAACCAAGGACTTGAAGCTTTCTTT
CASSGRNQGLEAFF
>TRBV7-2|TRBJ2-7|-|TRBD2
TGTGCCAGCAGCCTACCCCTACTAGCGGGGGGATTCTACGAGCAGTACTTC
CASSLPLLAGGFYEQYF
>TRBV7-8|TRBJ2-7|-|TRBD2
TGTGCCAGCAGCTCACTAGCGGGGGCCTACTACGAGCAGTACTTC
CASSSLAGAYYEQYF
>TRBV7-9|TRBJ1-1|-|-
TGTGCCAGCAGCTTGTACGAGGGGACTGAAGCTTTCTTT
CASSLYEGTEAFF
>TRBV5-4|TRBJ1-6|-|TRBD1
TGTGCCAGCAGCGTAGGAGGGGGCTATTCACCCCTCCACTTT
CASSVGGGYSPLHF
>TRBV4-2|TRBJ1-2|few|TRBD1
TGTGCCAGCAGCCAAGGGGACAGGCGGGGTGGCTACACCTTC
CASSQGDRRGGYTF
>TRBV2|TRBJ2-5|-|-
TGTGCCAGCAGACCCGACAGGAGCCAAGAGACCCAGTACTTC
CASRPDRSQETQYF
>TRBV7-2|TRBJ2-7|-|TRBD2
TGTGCCAGCAGCCCGGGGGGGCCCCCCCACGAGCAGTACTTC
CASSPGGPPHEQYF
>TRBV6-1|TRBJ1-5|few|-
TGTGCCAGCAGAGGGTGGCGTCTCAATCAGCCCCAGCATTTT
CASRGWRLNQPQHF
>TRBV2|TRBJ2-1|-|TRBD2
TGTGCCAGCAGTCGACTAGCGGGCTCCTACAATGAGCAGTTCTTC
CASSRLAGSYNEQFF
>TRBV7-6|TRBJ2-3|-|-
TGTGCCAGCGGAAAGGGCACAGATACGCAGTATTTT
CASGKGTDTQYF